Given below is one T cell receptor beta chain in context. Its specificity is unknown. This could be a read error, since a much larger clone is one nucleotide away. The record originates from a study of neurological immune-mediated disorders. Across the study: The roughly 34 patients with multiple sclerosis comprised some 31 relapsing-remitting cases and 3 secondary progressive cases. Study-wide points: HTLV-1-associated myelopathy showed the most TCR clonal expansion; multiple sclerosis the least, below healthy controls.

Germline CDR1 reads MGHDK; CDR2 reads SYGVNS. Losses at the gene ends were 1 base for V and 10 bases for J; bases not matched to a gene: 3. This CDR3 spans 12 amino acids. 5'RACE employing 10-nucleotide random UMIs yielded the cDNA. TCRdb re-called the 5' RACE reads through MiXCR, storing one row per CDR3 protein. The sample consists of roughly 100,000 distinct CDR3 sequences, roughly 3.5% of them appearing once. Sequencing was performed on PBMCs. The receptor's source is a woman aged 45-65 years with multiple sclerosis. The V and J genes are TRBV25-1 and TRBJ2-5; 7 nucleotides agree with TRBD2. CDR3 nucleotides: TGTGCCAGCAGTGAATTGGGAGGGAACCAGTACTTC. Translated, it gives CASSELGGNQYF.